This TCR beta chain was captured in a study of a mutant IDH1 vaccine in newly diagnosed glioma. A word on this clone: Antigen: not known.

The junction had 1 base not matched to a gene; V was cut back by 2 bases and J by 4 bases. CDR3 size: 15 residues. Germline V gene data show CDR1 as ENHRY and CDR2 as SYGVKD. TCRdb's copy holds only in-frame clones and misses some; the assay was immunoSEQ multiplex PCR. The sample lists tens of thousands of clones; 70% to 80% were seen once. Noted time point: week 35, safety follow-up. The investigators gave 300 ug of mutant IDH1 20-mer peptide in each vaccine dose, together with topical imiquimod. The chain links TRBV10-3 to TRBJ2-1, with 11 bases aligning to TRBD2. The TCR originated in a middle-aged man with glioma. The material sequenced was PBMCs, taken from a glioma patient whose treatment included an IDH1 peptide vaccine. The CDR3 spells CAISEGTSGYNEQFF. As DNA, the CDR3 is TGTGCCATCAGTGAGGGGACTAGCGGTTACAATGAGCAGTTCTTC.